The 24 T cell receptor beta chains below all came from one sample that was sequenced in a study of blood T cell repertoires in COVID-19. TCRdb's copy holds only in-frame clones and misses some; the assay was immunoSEQ multiplex PCR. In the table there are about 270,000 clones, about 91% of which are singletons. The sequencing input was peripheral blood. The source of these receptors is a person in their late teens or twenties with COVID-19, enrolled during active disease.

The chain carries TRBV2 and TRBJ1-6, with D possibly TRBD1 on 5 matching bases. Germline V gene data show CDR1 as SNHLY and CDR2 as FYNNEI. V gave up 7 bases and J gave up 9 bases, with 19 bases separating them. The CDR3 length is 15 residues. The CDR3 is CASTLRTDMGSPLHF. The CDR3 DNA sequence: TGTGCCAGCACATTACGGACGGACATGGGTTCACCCCTCCACTTT.

The chain joins TRBV27 to TRBJ1-1, with TRBD1 matching over 7 bases. The V segment lost 8 bases and the J segment 6 bases; nucleotides outside the gene matches: 9. The CDR3 is made up of 13 amino acids. The germline CDR1 and CDR2 sequences are MNHEY and SMNVEV (reference sequence). The CDR3 DNA follows: TGTGCCAGCCGCGAACAGGGGATCGCTGAAGCTTTCTTT. Its protein is CASREQGIAEAFF.

The chain is built from TRBV9 and TRBJ1-2; D ambiguous. V was shortened by 4 bases and J by 3 bases, with 13 bases between the two germline ends. The CDR3 is 14 residues long. Germline CDR1 is SGDLS and CDR2 is YYNGEE. The CDR3 DNA is TGTGCCAGCAGCCACAGCATGACGGACTATGGCTACACCTTC. This encodes CASSHSMTDYGYTF. Full variable domain (remainder filled in from reference TRBV9 and TRBJ1-2): DSGVTQTPKHLITATGQRVTLRCSPRSGDLSVYWYQQSLDQGLQFLIQYYNGEERAKGNILERFSAQQFPDLHSELNLSSLELGDSALYFCASSHSMTDYGYTFGSGTRLTVV.

The chain is built from TRBV19 and TRBJ2-5; 7 bases map to TRBD1. This CDR3 is 14 amino acids long. V gave up 5 bases and J gave up 4 bases; unmatched junction bases: 7. Germline V gene data show CDR1 as LNHDA and CDR2 as SQIVND (reference sequence). In DNA form, the CDR3 reads TGTGCCAGTAGTCCGAGACAGGGCTTAGAGACCCAGTACTTC. Encoded protein: CASSPRQGLETQYF.

This sequence joins TRBV27 and TRBJ2-7, with 7 bases that match TRBD1. Germline CDR1 and CDR2: MNHEY and SMNVEV (reference sequence). The CDR3 is made up of 16 amino acids. The V segment lost 5 bases and the J segment 4 bases; nucleotides outside the gene matches: 14. The CDR3 DNA is TGTGCCAGCAGTCTCAACCCTCAGGACAGGAAGTACGAGCAGTACTTC. Its translation: CASSLNPQDRKYEQYF.

The chain has TRBV9 and TRBJ2-5, with TRBD2 matching 11 bases. The germline V gene has CDR1 SGDLS and CDR2 YYNGEE. Trimming took 3 bases from V and 5 from J; bases not matched to a gene: 9. CDR3 length equals 16 residues. The CDR3 DNA sequence: TGTGCCAGCAGCGCGGGTAGCGGGAGGGCCGTGGAGACCCAGTACTTC. Translated, it gives CASSAGSGRAVETQYF. The variable domain in full, with the rest retrieved from reference TRBV9 and TRBJ2-5, is DSGVTQTPKHLITATGQRVTLRCSPRSGDLSVYWYQQSLDQGLQFLIQYYNGEERAKGNILERFSAQQFPDLHSELNLSSLELGDSALYFCASSAGSGRAVETQYFGPGTRLLVL.

The CDR3, as DNA: TGTGCCAGCAGAGAGGACAGGGGGAATGAAAAACTGTTTTTT. Residues: CASREDRGNEKLFF. This chain uses TRBV2 with TRBJ1-4; 10 nucleotides match TRBD1. V was pared by 6 bases and J by 5 bases, with 3 bases of the junction left unmatched. Germline values: CDR1 SNHLY, CDR2 FYNNEI. The CDR3 length is 14 residues.

CDR3 bases: TGTGCCAGCAGCAAAAATGGAGGGATTAGCAATCAGCCCCAGCATTTT. It is translated as CASSKNGGISNQPQHF. The rearrangement links TRBV21-1 to TRBJ1-5. TRBV21-1 is tagged as a pseudogene. The CDR3 loop spans 16 amino acids.

V gene TRBV4-1 combines with J gene TRBJ2-3; D ambiguous. CDR1 is MGHRA and CDR2 is YSYEKL in the germline V gene. This CDR3 comprises 11 residues. Between the trimmed V and J ends, which lost 2 bases and 8 bases, there was a span of 5 bases. Here the CDR3 DNA reads TGCGCCAGCAGCCAACTAGGTACGCAGTATTTT. The encoded protein is CASSQLGTQYF.

V gene TRBV6-5 combines with J gene TRBJ1-2; 9 bases agree with TRBD1. The CDR3 covers 12 residues. Germline V gene sequence: CDR1 MNHEY, CDR2 SVGAGI. J was trimmed by 7 bases and V by 5 bases; bases with no gene match: 2. The CDR3 reads CASSTGGFGYTF. Written as DNA, the CDR3 is TGTGCCAGCAGTACAGGGGGCTTTGGCTACACCTTC.

The chain uses TRBV27 and TRBJ2-5; a possible D gene is TRBD2 (6 bases). With 4 bases removed from V and 2 bases from J, the gap between germline ends came to 11 bases. The length of the CDR3 is 14 residues. CDR1 is MNHEY, CDR2 SMNVEV, per germline (reference sequence). The CDR3 reads CASSSRETQETQYF. The CDR3 nucleotides read TGTGCCAGCAGTTCACGGGAGACTCAAGAGACCCAGTACTTC.

This rearrangement joins TRBV5-8 to TRBJ1-2, with D possibly matching TRBD1 (6 bases). Germline V gene data show CDR1 as SGHTS and CDR2 as YDEGEE. The V end lost 0 bases, the J end lost 3 bases, and 12 bases lay between the germline ends. This CDR3 comprises 15 residues. For the CDR3, the DNA is TGTGCCAGCAGCTTGGTCCCGGACAGTTACTATGGCTACACCTTC. Translating gives CASSLVPDSYYGYTF.

The chain employs TRBV6-7 and TRBJ2-1, with 8 bases that match TRBD2. TRBV6-7 is marked as an open reading frame, function uncertain. This CDR3 spans 16 amino acids. V trimming: 8 bases; J trimming: 5 bases; junction bases outside the gene matches: 14. Written as DNA, the CDR3 is TGTGCCAGCGGGGGGGGTATAGCGGGATACAACAATGAGCAGTTCTTC. It is translated as CASGGGIAGYNNEQFF.

The sample holds one count of this clone. The rearrangement uses TRBV9 and TRBJ2-3; D call uncertain. This CDR3 is built from 14 residues. Per germline, CDR1 SGDLS and CDR2 YYNGEE. V was clipped by 1 base and J by 11 bases, with 17 bases between them. CDR3 residues: CASSVRPSLDGQYF. For the CDR3, the DNA is TGTGCCAGCAGCGTACGACCGAGTCTAGACGGGCAGTATTTT.

A single count supports this clone. The chain links TRBV7-6 to TRBJ2-1; the D gene is possibly TRBD1 (6 bases). The ends were cut back, 6 bases at V and 5 bases at J, with 8 bases in the middle. Germline V CDR1 and CDR2: SGHVS, FNYEAQ. The CDR3 is made up of 12 amino acids. The CDR3 bases are TGTGCCAGCAGACACAGGGACAATGAGCAGTTCTTC. Encoded protein: CASRHRDNEQFF.

The chain uses TRBV5-8 and TRBJ2-3; tentative D call: TRBD2 (5 bases). The CDR3 is made up of 14 amino acids. CDR1 and CDR2 (germline): SGHTS, YDEGEE. With 4 bases removed from V and 9 bases from J, the gap between germline ends came to 18 bases. This chain's CDR3 is CASSLFEGSITQYF. The DNA of the CDR3 is TGTGCCAGCAGCCTCTTTGAGGGAAGTATCACGCAGTATTTT.

This chain links TRBV7-9 with TRBJ2-7, with a tentative D call TRBD1 (5 bases). This CDR3 contains 12 residues. V was pared by 10 bases and J by 2 bases, with 12 bases between. Germline CDR1 SEHNR, CDR2 FQNEAQ (reference sequence). The CDR3 nucleotides are TGTGCCACCGGACCAGGGACCTACGAGCAGTACTTC. This codes for CATGPGTYEQYF.

The chain uses TRBV5-1 and TRBJ1-5, with D unclear. Germline assignment: CDR1 SGHRS and CDR2 YFSETQ. The CDR3 runs to 14 residues. Trimming took 0 bases from V and 4 from J, leaving 8 bases between them. CDR3 protein: CASSLDPGNQPQHF. CDR3 in DNA: TGCGCCAGCAGCTTGGACCCGGGGAATCAGCCCCAGCATTTT. The full variable domain, its missing parts supplied by reference TRBV5-1 and TRBJ1-5, is KAGVTQTPRYLIKTRGQQVTLSCSPISGHRSVSWYQQTPGQGLQFLFEYFSETQRNKGNFPGRFSGRQFSNSRSEMNVSTLELGDSALYLCASSLDPGNQPQHFGDGTRLSIL.

The chain has TRBV5-1 and TRBJ1-6; weak D call: TRBD1 (6 bases). This CDR3 is 14 amino acids long. Between the trimmed V and J ends, which lost 6 bases and 11 bases, there was a span of 18 bases. Germline V gene sequence: CDR1 SGHRS, CDR2 YFSETQ. CDR3 loop: CASNIQGFFPPLHF. CDR3 in DNA: TGCGCCAGCAACATACAGGGATTTTTTCCACCCCTCCACTTT.

V usage is TRBV5-1 and J usage is TRBJ2-7; perhaps TRBD2 as D (6 bases). This CDR3 region has 15 residues. The V gene's germline CDR1 is SGHRS and CDR2 YFSETQ. The V end was cut by 2 bases, the J end by 7 bases, with 19 bases between. CDR3 region: CASSFGDSGAREQYF. CDR3 nucleotide sequence: TGCGCCAGCAGCTTTGGGGATAGCGGTGCTAGGGAGCAGTACTTC. The full variable domain, its missing parts supplied by reference TRBV5-1 and TRBJ2-7, is KAGVTQTPRYLIKTRGQQVTLSCSPISGHRSVSWYQQTPGQGLQFLFEYFSETQRNKGNFPGRFSGRQFSNSRSEMNVSTLELGDSALYLCASSFGDSGAREQYFGPGTRLTVT.

This clone was detected only a few times. The chain is built from TRBV9 and TRBJ1-1, with D maybe TRBD1 (6 bases). Germline assignment: CDR1 SGDLS and CDR2 YYNGEE. The CDR3 is made up of 12 amino acids. V dropped 3 bases and J dropped 7 bases, with 10 bases sitting between them. This CDR3 is CASSAGQREAFF. The CDR3 DNA is TGTGCCAGCAGCGCAGGACAGCGTGAAGCTTTCTTT.

In nucleotides, the CDR3 is TGTGCCAGCAGCTTAGACCCCTCGGTGAACACTGAAGCTTTCTTT. As protein: CASSLDPSVNTEAFF. This chain uses TRBV7-2 with TRBJ1-1; D is uncertain. The CDR3 has 15 residues. CDR1 is SGHTA and CDR2 is FQGNSA in the germline V gene. V lost 1 base to trimming and J lost 0 bases, with 9 bases between them.

This clone was picked up many times. The chain couples TRBV4-1 to TRBJ2-7; TRBD1 agrees at 10 bases. The CDR3 runs 16 residues. The V and J ends lost 1 base and 3 bases, in that order; junction bases with no gene match: 6. Per germline, CDR1 MGHRA and CDR2 YSYEKL. CDR3 region: CASSQGQTGGIYEQYF. The CDR3 nucleotides read TGCGCCAGCAGCCAAGGCCAGACAGGGGGCATCTACGAGCAGTACTTC.

The chain is built from TRBV3-1 (or the pseudogene TRBV3-2) and TRBJ2-1, with 9 nucleotides matching TRBD2. The V gene end was trimmed by 5 bases and the J gene end by 7 bases; junction bases not matched to a gene: 3. The germline V gene has CDR1 LGHDT and CDR2 YNNKEL (reference sequence). There are 13 residues in the CDR3. The CDR3 is CASSTTSGNEQFF. In nucleotides, the CDR3 is TGTGCCAGCAGCACAACTAGCGGGAATGAGCAGTTCTTC.